These 32 T cell receptor beta chains were all obtained from the same sample, sequenced in a study of blood T cell repertoires in COVID-19 (TCRdb year 2020). Library method: the immunoSEQ multiplex PCR assay. TCRdb re-hosts the immuneACCESS table, in-frame sequences only. Its copies lack some clones; in the studies checked, an unresolved V gene accounts for under half of them, and the cause for the rest is not known. The sample has about 250,000 clones on record, more than 80% of them singletons. The ten largest make up less than 3% of the sample. Sequenced: peripheral blood. The receptors stem from a woman aged 25 to 39 with active or convalescent COVID-19.

This clone was seen only once. This rearrangement joins TRBV28 to TRBJ2-2; unclear D gene. V was cut by 8 bases and J by 2 bases, with 6 bases left in between. The CDR3 contains 12 residues. Germline V lookup: CDR1 MDHEN, CDR2 SYDVKM. CDR3 sequence reads: CASGPNTGELFF. The CDR3 DNA follows: TGTGCCAGCGGGCCCAACACCGGGGAGCTGTTTTTT.

This chain connects TRBV10-3 to TRBJ1-2, with D possibly matching TRBD1 (5 bases). Trimming shortened V by 7 bases and J by 0 bases, and 21 bases separated the two germline ends. Germline lookup yields CDR1 ENHRY and CDR2 SYGVKD. The CDR3 covers 17 residues. CDR3 coding DNA: TGTGCCATCACCGACAGATCTATGGGAACAGCTAACTATGGCTACACCTTC. Protein product: CAITDRSMGTANYGYTF.

This chain links TRBV9 with TRBJ2-1; TRBD1 matches at 11 bases. This CDR3 has 15 residues. V trimming: 0 bases; J trimming: 6 bases; junction bases outside the gene matches: 2. Germline V CDR1 and CDR2: SGDLS, YYNGEE. CDR3: CASSVAGQGVNEQFF. CDR3 DNA sequence: TGTGCCAGCAGCGTAGCGGGACAGGGGGTCAATGAGCAGTTCTTC.

The DNA for the CDR3 is TGCGCCAGCAGCCTCTCAAGGGGGGGAGGCACTGAAGCTTTCTTT. Translated: CASSLSRGGGTEAFF. The chain employs TRBV4-3 and TRBJ1-1; the D gene is possibly TRBD1 (6 bases). Trimming stripped 4 bases from V and 4 bases from J, with 16 bases between. This CDR3 comprises 15 residues. Germline values: CDR1 LGHNA, CDR2 YSLEER.

This chain links TRBV28 with TRBJ1-1; 8 positions agree with TRBD1. J lost 2 bases, V lost 6 bases, and 11 bases had no gene match. The V gene's germline CDR1 is MDHEN and CDR2 SYDVKM. The length of the CDR3 is 16 residues. The CDR3: CASSRLGQVFNTEAFF. CDR3 sequence (DNA): TGTGCCAGCAGCCGGCTGGGACAGGTCTTTAACACTGAAGCTTTCTTT.

The rearrangement joins TRBV7-3 to TRBJ2-2, with D unclear. With 5 bases removed from V and 6 bases from J, the gap between germline ends came to 13 bases. The CDR3 is 14 residues long. Germline values: CDR1 SGHTA, CDR2 FQGTGA. The CDR3 sequence is CASSLTRGSGELFF. CDR3 sequence (DNA): TGTGCCAGCAGCCTTACTCGAGGATCCGGGGAGCTGTTTTTT.

The rearrangement joins TRBV28 to TRBJ2-7; D is perhaps TRBD1 (7 bases). From germline, CDR1 is MDHEN and CDR2 SYDVKM. The CDR3 contains 15 residues. The germline V and J ends were trimmed by 0 bases and 0 bases, with 9 bases remaining between them. CDR3 loop: CASSLWEGASYEQYF. The CDR3 bases are TGTGCCAGCAGTTTATGGGAGGGGGCCTCCTACGAGCAGTACTTC.

The chain links TRBV6-5 to TRBJ2-2, with D perhaps matching TRBD1 (5 bases). The CDR3 consists of 15 residues. The V gene's germline CDR1 is MNHEY and CDR2 SVGAGI. Trimming took off 8 bases at V and 4 bases at J, with 17 bases between the two ends. The CDR3 spells CASSVGHFSTGELFF. The CDR3 nucleotides are TGTGCCAGCTCGGTGGGGCACTTCAGCACCGGGGAGCTGTTTTTT.

The chain employs TRBV7-3 and TRBJ2-5; D is uncertain. Germline V CDR1 and CDR2: SGHTA, FQGTGA. V was shortened by 4 bases and J by 0 bases, with 3 bases between the two germline ends. The CDR3 has 12 residues. DNA for the CDR3: TGTGCCAGCAGCTCCAACCAAGAGACCCAGTACTTC. Amino acid sequence: CASSSNQETQYF.

This chain uses TRBV11-2 with TRBJ1-5; no definite D call. Trimming stripped 6 bases from V and 4 bases from J, with 19 bases between. The CDR3 has 16 amino acids. CDR1 and CDR2 (germline): SGHAT, FQNNGV. Written as DNA, the CDR3 is TGTGCCAGCAGACAAGCTGTCGGAGTCCTTAATCAGCCCCAGCATTTT. It is translated as CASRQAVGVLNQPQHF.

The chain is built from TRBV5-1 and TRBJ2-3; 12 bases match TRBD2. V was pared by 0 bases and J by 9 bases, with 5 bases of the junction left unmatched. This CDR3 is built from 15 residues. Germline V CDR1 and CDR2: SGHRS, YFSETQ. CDR3: CASSLGILAGGTQYF. DNA of the CDR3: TGCGCCAGCAGCTTGGGAATTCTAGCGGGGGGGACGCAGTATTTT.

The chain is built from TRBV14 and TRBJ2-7; 8 nucleotides line up with TRBD1. CDR1 is SGHDN and CDR2 is FVKESK in the germline V gene. With 1 base clipped from V and 0 bases from J, the junction kept 5 bases outside the gene matches. The CDR3 contains 16 residues. The CDR3 sequence: CASSQVRTGSSYEQYF. The CDR3 bases are TGTGCCAGCAGCCAAGTCCGGACAGGGAGCTCCTACGAGCAGTACTTC. The full variable domain, with the rest looked up from reference TRBV14 and TRBJ2-7, is EAGVTQFPSHSVIEKGQTVTLRCDPISGHDNLYWYRRVMGKEIKFLLHFVKESKQDESGMPNNRFLAERTGGTYSTLKVQPAELEDSGVYFCASSQVRTGSSYEQYFGPGTRLTVT.

The chain uses TRBV27 and TRBJ1-3; D is possibly TRBD1 (5 bases). Trimming shortened V by 6 bases and J by 4 bases, and 16 bases separated the two germline ends. The CDR3 contains 15 residues. Germline assignment: CDR1 MNHEY and CDR2 SMNVEV (reference sequence). This CDR3 is CASSPLGGSGNTIYF. The CDR3 region has the DNA TGTGCCAGCAGCCCCCTGGGGGGATCGGGAAACACCATATATTTT.

The gene calls are TRBV19 and TRBJ1-1; D remains unclear. CDR3 length: 13 amino acids. The V end was cut by 10 bases, the J end by 1 base, with 13 bases between. CDR1 is LNHDA and CDR2 is SQIVND in the germline V gene (reference sequence). The CDR3 here is CATGLHGNTEAFF. The CDR3 nucleotides are TGTGCCACCGGACTTCATGGGAACACTGAAGCTTTCTTT.

This rearrangement joins TRBV29-1 to TRBJ1-2; D remains ambiguous. Trimming took 0 bases from V and 1 from J, leaving 6 bases between them. The CDR3 is made up of 13 amino acids. Germline CDR1 and CDR2: SQVTM and ANQGSEA. The CDR3 reads CSVEDPFNYGYTF. The CDR3 nucleotides read TGCAGCGTTGAAGACCCCTTTAACTATGGCTACACCTTC. Complete variable domain (other parts from reference TRBV29-1 and TRBJ1-2): SAVISQKPSRDICQRGTSLTIQCQVDSQVTMMFWYRQQPGQSLTLIATANQGSEATYESGFVIDKFPISRPNLTFSTLTVSNMSPEDSSIYLCSVEDPFNYGYTFGSGTRLTVV.

The chain uses TRBV19 and TRBJ1-3, with D perhaps matching TRBD1 (5 bases). Germline V gene lookup returns CDR1 LNHDA and CDR2 SQIVND (reference sequence). Trimming left V 4 bases short and J 0 bases short, with 10 bases between. This CDR3 spans 15 amino acids. CDR3 coding DNA: TGTGCCAGTAGTAACCACAGGCTCTCTGGAAACACCATATATTTT. This sequence encodes CASSNHRLSGNTIYF.

The rearrangement links TRBV7-3 to TRBJ2-2; the D is unclear. Germline-derived CDR1 and CDR2 are SGHTA and FQGTGA. Trimming stripped 2 bases from V and 5 bases from J, with 6 bases between. CDR3 size: 13 residues. The CDR3 nucleotides read TGTGCCAGCAGCTTAGTTTCGACCGGGGAGCTGTTTTTT. The encoded protein is CASSLVSTGELFF.

The chain has TRBV19 and TRBJ1-2, with 8 bases matching TRBD1. Germline values: CDR1 LNHDA, CDR2 SQIVND (reference sequence). The V segment lost 6 bases and the J segment 5 bases; nucleotides outside the gene matches: 8. This CDR3 spans 14 amino acids. The CDR3, as DNA: TGTGCCAGTAGCCTGGACAGGGCCTTGTATGGCTACACCTTC. This translates into CASSLDRALYGYTF.

About this clone: This CDR3 is also generated by other DNA sequences in the sample. The gene calls are TRBV6-2 or TRBV6-3 and TRBJ1-2; 9 bases are shared with TRBD1. The CDR3 is made up of 15 amino acids. V gave up 2 bases and J gave up 1 base; unmatched junction bases: 2. Germline assignment: CDR1 MNHEY and CDR2 SVGEGT. The CDR3 protein is CASSYKGQGNYGYTF. DNA of the CDR3: TGTGCCAGCAGTTACAAGGGACAGGGTAACTATGGCTACACCTTC.

V is TRBV9 and J is TRBJ1-2, with unresolved D. Germline assignment: CDR1 SGDLS and CDR2 YYNGEE. The CDR3 has 14 amino acids. V shed 2 bases and J shed 0 bases, with 8 bases lying between them. CDR3: CASSVGRSNYGYTF. In DNA form, the CDR3 reads TGTGCCAGCAGCGTTGGGAGGTCTAACTATGGCTACACCTTC.

The chain recombines TRBV25-1 with TRBJ1-2; unclear D gene. The V end was cut by 10 bases, the J end by 3 bases, with 12 bases between. This CDR3 is 12 amino acids long. Germline CDR1 reads MGHDK; CDR2 reads SYGVNS. The CDR3 DNA is TGTGCCACCCTAACCGGGGACTATGGCTACACCTTC. It codes for CATLTGDYGYTF.

This chain uses TRBV5-4 with TRBJ2-3; 13 nucleotides align to TRBD2. V was clipped by 3 bases and J by 2 bases; unmatched bases: 3. The CDR3 contains 16 residues. The germline V gene has CDR1 SGHNT and CDR2 YYREEE (reference sequence). CDR3 sequence reads: CASSSGLAGITDTQYF. Written as DNA, the CDR3 is TGTGCCAGCAGCTCGGGACTAGCGGGGATCACAGATACGCAGTATTTT.

The chain is built from TRBV6-2 or TRBV6-3 and TRBJ2-7, with D maybe TRBD2 (6 bases). CDR1 and CDR2 from the germline V gene are MNHEY and SVGEGT. This CDR3 is 16 amino acids long. V lost 2 bases to trimming and J lost 6 bases, with 20 bases between them. CDR3 bases: TGTGCCAGCAGTTACCGTCGGGGGAGCTCTACACTCGAGCAGTACTTC. It codes for CASSYRRGSSTLEQYF.

V usage is TRBV5-1 and J usage is TRBJ1-1; D not resolved. The germline V gene encodes CDR1 SGHRS and CDR2 YFSETQ. The CDR3 consists of 14 residues. V dropped 1 base and J dropped 0 bases, with 7 bases sitting between them. DNA of the CDR3: TGCGCCAGCAGCTTGAGCGGAATGAACACTGAAGCTTTCTTT. Its protein product is CASSLSGMNTEAFF.

This CDR3 is CATRQQARTYEQYF. For the CDR3, the DNA is TGTGCCACCAGGCAACAGGCCCGAACCTACGAGCAGTACTTC. The chain links TRBV6-5 to TRBJ2-7; D might be TRBD1 (5 bases). The CDR3 spans 14 residues. Trimming stripped 10 bases from V and 2 bases from J, with 18 bases between. From germline, CDR1 is MNHEY and CDR2 SVGAGI.

V gene TRBV5-1 combines with J gene TRBJ2-3; D remains unclear. Germline V gene lookup returns CDR1 SGHRS and CDR2 YFSETQ. Trimming took 3 bases from V and 0 from J, leaving 2 bases between them. The CDR3 consists of 12 residues. The CDR3 sequence is CASSSSTDTQYF. The CDR3 nucleotides read TGCGCCAGCAGCTCTAGCACAGATACGCAGTATTTT.

The V and J genes are TRBV10-1 and TRBJ1-1, with 7 bases lining up with TRBD1. The CDR3 extends over 13 amino acids. V lost 8 bases, J lost 6 bases, and 9 bases stayed unmatched. Germline V lookup: CDR1 WNHNN, CDR2 SYGVQD (reference sequence). CDR3 amino acids: CASSDRVTPEAFF. In DNA form, the CDR3 reads TGCGCCAGCTCCGACAGGGTGACTCCTGAAGCTTTCTTT.

The chain carries TRBV12-3 or TRBV12-4 and TRBJ1-4, with D possibly TRBD1 on 5 matching bases. V was clipped by 5 bases and J by 7 bases, with 11 bases between them. The CDR3 runs 13 residues. CDR3 loop: CASSSQGGEKLFF. The CDR3 DNA sequence: TGTGCCAGCAGTAGCCAGGGAGGTGAAAAACTGTTTTTT.

This clone was seen only a few times. The V call is TRBV5-1, the J call TRBJ1-2, with D possibly being TRBD1 (5 bases). Trimming shortened V by 3 bases and J by 8 bases, and 14 bases separated the two germline ends. The CDR3 length is 13 residues. Germline-derived CDR1 and CDR2 are SGHRS and YFSETQ. The CDR3 nucleotides read TGCGCCAGCAGCTCCTTCGCGGGGCTGGGCTACACCTTC. This sequence encodes CASSSFAGLGYTF.

CDR3 sequence: CASSRTAPYEQYF. The CDR3 nucleotides are TGTGCCAGCAGCCGAACCGCGCCTTACGAGCAGTACTTC. The V call is TRBV7-8, the J call TRBJ2-7; D is undetermined. CDR1 and CDR2 from the germline V gene are SGHVS and FQNEAQ. V lost 5 bases and J 4 bases, leaving 12 bases between the germline ends. The CDR3 is 13 residues long.

V gene TRBV29-1 combines with J gene TRBJ2-7, with D tentatively TRBD1 (5 bases). The CDR3 contains 12 residues. Trimming removed 5 bases from V and 0 bases from J, with 8 bases in between. The germline V gene encodes CDR1 SQVTM and CDR2 ANQGSEA. The CDR3, as DNA: TGCAGCGTTTTAGGGGTCTCCTACGAGCAGTACTTC. Amino acid sequence: CSVLGVSYEQYF.

CDR3 region: CASSNGRSTEAFF. As DNA, the CDR3 is TGTGCCAGCAGCAACGGGAGGTCGACTGAAGCTTTCTTT. This chain uses TRBV2 with TRBJ1-1; D call uncertain. Trimming took 6 bases from V and 5 from J, leaving 13 bases between them. Germline CDR1 is SNHLY and CDR2 is FYNNEI. The CDR3 is 13 amino acids.